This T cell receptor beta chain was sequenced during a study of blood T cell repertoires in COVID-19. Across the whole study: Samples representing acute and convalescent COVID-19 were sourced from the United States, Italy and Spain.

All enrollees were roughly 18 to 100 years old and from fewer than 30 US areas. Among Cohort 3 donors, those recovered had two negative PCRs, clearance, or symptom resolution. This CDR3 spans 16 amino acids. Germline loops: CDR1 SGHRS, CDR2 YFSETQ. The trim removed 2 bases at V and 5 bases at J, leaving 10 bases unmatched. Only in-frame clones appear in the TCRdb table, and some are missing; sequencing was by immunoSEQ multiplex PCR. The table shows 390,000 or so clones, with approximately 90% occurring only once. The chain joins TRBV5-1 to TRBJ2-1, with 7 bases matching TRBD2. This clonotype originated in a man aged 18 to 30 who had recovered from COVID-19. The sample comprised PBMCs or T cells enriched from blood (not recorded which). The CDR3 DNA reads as TGCGCCAGCAGCTTACGGGAGGTCACTGGAAACAATGAGCAGTTCTTC. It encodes CASSLREVTGNNEQFF.